The 10 T cell receptor beta chains below were found in one sample sequenced in a study of T cell responses to AZD1222 COVID-19 vaccine. TCRdb keeps only in-frame clones here, not all; method: immunoSEQ multiplex PCR. The sample records about 89,000 clones, approximately 91% being singletons. Sequencing was performed on peripheral blood, taken 28 days after the second AZD1222 dose. These receptor sequences come from an adult who received the AZD1222 COVID-19 vaccine.

This clone appeared a single time. The chain recombines TRBV18 with TRBJ1-1, with D possibly matching TRBD1 (6 bases). V was pared by 1 base and J by 4 bases, with 16 bases between. Germline lookup yields CDR1 KGHSH and CDR2 LQKENI. This CDR3 has 16 residues. The CDR3: CASSPRTLKGGTEAFF. CDR3 coding DNA: TGTGCCAGCTCACCACGGACCCTAAAGGGGGGCACTGAAGCTTTCTTT.

The chain is built from TRBV5-1 and TRBJ1-1; D unclear. Germline V lookup: CDR1 SGHRS, CDR2 YFSETQ. V dropped 3 bases and J dropped 1 base, with 10 bases sitting between them. This CDR3 spans 14 amino acids. CDR3 nucleotide sequence: TGCGCCAGCAGCTCGGGCCATTCGAACACTGAAGCTTTCTTT. It specifies CASSSGHSNTEAFF.

This clone is a singleton in its sample. This rearrangement joins TRBV4-1 to TRBJ1-1; D is ambiguous. Germline CDR1 and CDR2: MGHRA and YSYEKL. Trimming cost V 0 bases and J 4 bases, with 9 bases left between them. CDR3 length: 14 amino acids. The CDR3 DNA follows: TGCGCCAGCAGCCAAGAGCCTCGGGGCACTGAAGCTTTCTTT. Encoded protein: CASSQEPRGTEAFF.

The CDR3: CASSPWTGNQPQHF. For the CDR3, the DNA is TGTGCCAGCAGCCCTTGGACAGGGAATCAGCCCCAGCATTTT. This rearrangement joins TRBV5-8 to TRBJ1-5; TRBD1 matches 8 bases. In germline, CDR1 is SGHTS, CDR2 YDEGEE. With V trimmed by 4 bases and J by 4 bases, 4 bases remained unmatched. This CDR3 is 14 amino acids long.

This rearrangement joins TRBV7-3 to TRBJ2-1, with D possibly matching TRBD1 (6 bases). Germline-derived CDR1 and CDR2 are SGHTA and FQGTGA. This CDR3 has 13 amino acids. Trimming left V 1 base short and J 8 bases short, with 9 bases between. CDR3 in amino acids: CASSLKGGYEQFF. CDR3 coding DNA: TGTGCCAGCAGCTTAAAAGGGGGATATGAGCAGTTCTTC.

This clone was detected only a few times. The rearrangement links TRBV5-1 to TRBJ2-2; D is unclear. Germline V gene data show CDR1 as SGHRS and CDR2 as YFSETQ. The CDR3 is 15 amino acids. V lost 2 bases, J lost 0 bases, and 8 bases lay in between. CDR3 amino acids: CASSLGTANTGELFF. Here the CDR3 DNA reads TGCGCCAGCAGCTTAGGAACAGCGAACACCGGGGAGCTGTTTTTT. The full variable domain, rest sourced from reference TRBV5-1 and TRBJ2-2, is KAGVTQTPRYLIKTRGQQVTLSCSPISGHRSVSWYQQTPGQGLQFLFEYFSETQRNKGNFPGRFSGRQFSNSRSEMNVSTLELGDSALYLCASSLGTANTGELFFGEGSRLTVL.

The chain couples TRBV28 to TRBJ2-7; no clear D gene. Germline V CDR1 and CDR2: MDHEN, SYDVKM. Trimming removed 3 bases from V and 0 bases from J, with 6 bases in between. The CDR3 has 13 residues. The CDR3 region has the DNA TGTGCCAGCAGTTTTCCGACCTCCTACGAGCAGTACTTC. Protein product: CASSFPTSYEQYF. The variable domain in full, with the rest retrieved from reference TRBV28 and TRBJ2-7, is DVKVTQSSRYLVKRTGEKVFLECVQDMDHENMFWYRQDPGLGLRLIYFSYDVKMKEKGDIPEGYSVSREKKERFSLILESASTNQTSMYLCASSFPTSYEQYFGPGTRLTVT.

The chain carries TRBV11-1 and TRBJ2-1; D is undetermined. Germline CDR1 is SGHAT and CDR2 is FQDESV (reference sequence). V was trimmed by 5 bases and J by 10 bases, leaving 15 bases between them. This CDR3 contains 13 residues. The CDR3 region has the DNA TGTGCCAGCAGCCCCTTAAAACTCCTAGAGCAGTTCTTC. Translation gives CASSPLKLLEQFF.

V usage is TRBV18 and J usage is TRBJ2-5, with D uncertain. The V gene lost 2 bases and the J gene lost 5 bases, with 15 bases spanning the gap. CDR3 length: 15 amino acids. CDR1 and CDR2 from the germline V gene are KGHSH and LQKENI. The CDR3 loop reads CASSPRTVEFETQYF. As DNA, the CDR3 is TGTGCCAGCTCACCAAGGACGGTCGAGTTCGAGACCCAGTACTTC. Combining the CDR3 with reference TRBV18 and TRBJ2-5 gives the whole variable domain NAGVMQNPRHLVRRRGQEARLRCSPMKGHSHVYWYRQLPEEGLKFMVYLQKENIIDESGMPKERFSAEFPKEGPSILRIQQVVRGDSAAYFCASSPRTVEFETQYFGPGTRLLVL.

The V call is TRBV6-5, the J call TRBJ1-2, with 12 bases lining up with TRBD1. Germline V gene lookup returns CDR1 MNHEY and CDR2 SVGAGI. V trimming: 2 bases; J trimming: 4 bases; junction bases outside the gene matches: 2. The CDR3 runs 15 residues. CDR3 residues: CASSYGTGGAYGYTF. CDR3 bases: TGTGCCAGCAGTTACGGGACAGGGGGCGCCTATGGCTACACCTTC.